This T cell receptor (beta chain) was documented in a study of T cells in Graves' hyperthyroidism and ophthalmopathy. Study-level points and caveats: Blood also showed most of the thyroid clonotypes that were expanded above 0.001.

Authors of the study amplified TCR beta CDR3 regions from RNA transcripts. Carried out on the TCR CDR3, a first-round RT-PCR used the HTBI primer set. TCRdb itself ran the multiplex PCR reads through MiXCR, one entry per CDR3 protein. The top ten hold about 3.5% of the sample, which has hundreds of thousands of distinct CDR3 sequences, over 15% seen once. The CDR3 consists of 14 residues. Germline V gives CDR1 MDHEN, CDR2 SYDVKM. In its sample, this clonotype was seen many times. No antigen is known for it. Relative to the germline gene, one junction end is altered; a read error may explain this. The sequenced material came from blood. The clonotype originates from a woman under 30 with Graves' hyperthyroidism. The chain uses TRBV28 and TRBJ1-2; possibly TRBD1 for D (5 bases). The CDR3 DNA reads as TGTGCCAGCAGTTTGGGCAGGGCTAACCATGGCTACACCTTC. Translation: CASSLGRANHGYTF.